A selection of T cell receptor beta chains follows, all from one sample in a study of molecular identifiers for immune sequencing clone quantification. Via MiXCR, TCRdb re-called the PCR reads, giving one row per CDR3 protein. Among roughly 320,000 distinct CDR3 sequences listed, about a fifth were seen once. Input material: naive CD8+ T cells from blood, with Jurkat cell RNA spiked in. The receptors derive from a human donor in good health. Some libraries in this study had Jurkat cell RNA spiked in. The CDR3 runs from the conserved cysteine through the conserved F or W. A D gene is named only where the DNA matches it firmly. Some rows mark clone size as missing; the rest say once, few, many or name a class of expanded clone.

clone size,J gene,V gene,D gene,CDR3 DNA,CDR3 protein
many,TRBJ2-7,TRBV9,TRBD2,TGTGCCAGCAGCGTAGGGGTTAGCGGGGCCTACGAGCAGTACTTC,CASSVGVSGAYEQYF
many,TRBJ2-7,TRBV6-2/TRBV6-3,.,TGTGCCAGCAGTTTCGACGCGGGGTACTACGAGCAGTACTTC,CASSFDAGYYEQYF
.,TRBJ1-6,TRBV4-2,.,TGTGCCAGCAGCCAAGATTCGGGCCAGAAATATAATTCACCCCTCCACTTT,CASSQDSGQKYNSPLHF
.,TRBJ2-1,TRBV6-5,.,TGTGCCAGCAGTCGGGTCCGGCCAGGCTTTAATGAGCAGTTCTTC,CASSRVRPGFNEQFF
many,TRBJ2-3,TRBV7-9,TRBD1,TGTGCCAGCAGCTGGACAGGGGCGGAAGATACGCAGTATTTT,CASSWTGAEDTQYF
many,TRBJ2-1,TRBV29-1,.,TGCAGCGTTCCCAAAAAAGGTGGTCCAAGGGACAATGAGCAGTTCTTC,CSVPKKGGPRDNEQFF
many,TRBJ2-3,TRBV7-8,TRBD1,TGTGCCAGCAGCTTAATAGGACAGGTATACGCAGATACGCAGTATTTT,CASSLIGQVYADTQYF
.,TRBJ2-3,TRBV11-3,.,TGTGCCAGCTCCCGAGGACTATTCACTAGCACAGATACGCAGTATTTT,CASSRGLFTSTDTQYF
.,TRBJ1-2,TRBV4-1,.,TGCGCCAGCAGCCGGAGTAACTATGGCTACACCTTC,CASSRSNYGYTF
many,TRBJ2-7,TRBV6-6,.,TGTGCCAGCAGACCGGGACAATTAACCTACGAGCAGTACTTC,CASRPGQLTYEQYF
many,TRBJ2-3,TRBV9,.,TGTGCCAGCAGCGTAGAGCCCCAAAGCACAGATACGCAGTATTTT,CASSVEPQSTDTQYF
few,TRBJ1-1,TRBV28,.,TGTACCAGCAGCCATGACAGATCAGACACTGAAGCTTTCTTT,CTSSHDRSDTEAFF
.,TRBJ2-3,TRBV7-9,TRBD2,TGTGCCAGTAGCCGAGTGGTAGGGCTAGCGGGAGATACGCAGTATTTT,CASSRVVGLAGDTQYF
many,TRBJ1-1,TRBV4-1,.,TGCGCCAGCAGCCACATCCGCGGGTACACTGAAGCTTTCTTT,CASSHIRGYTEAFF
many,TRBJ2-7,TRBV4-1,.,TGCGCCAGCAGCCGGAGTGGGGAATCCTACGAGCAGTACTTC,CASSRSGESYEQYF
few,TRBJ2-1,TRBV27,TRBD1,TGTGCCAGCGCATACCTTGGACAGGGGGCCTACAATGAGCAGTTCTTC,CASAYLGQGAYNEQFF
.,TRBJ2-1,TRBV12-3/TRBV12-4,TRBD2,TGTGCCAGCAGCACTAGCGGGTCCTACAATGAGCAGTTCTTC,CASSTSGSYNEQFF
many,TRBJ2-7,TRBV20-1,TRBD2,TGCAGTGCTAAGGGGACTACTTTCTACGAGCAGTACTTC,CSAKGTTFYEQYF
few,TRBJ2-5,TRBV3-1,.,TGTGCCAGCAGCGACCGGGCCCCCCAAGAGACCCAGTACTTC,CASSDRAPQETQYF
many,TRBJ1-4,TRBV14,.,TGTGCCAGCAGCCATCCGGGGATGAGGAAACTGTTTTTT,CASSHPGMRKLFF
many,TRBJ2-7,TRBV7-2,TRBD2,TGTGCCAGCAGCTTACATGCGGGGGGGAGCTCCTACGAGCAGTACTTC,CASSLHAGGSSYEQYF
.,TRBJ2-5,TRBV19,TRBD2,TGTGCCAGTAGTATAGTTGCTAGCGGGGGAGAGGCCCAGTACTTC,CASSIVASGGEAQYF
many,TRBJ2-7,TRBV4-3,TRBD1,TGCGCCAGCAGCCAAGATGGGACAGGGGTATACGAGCAGTACTTC,CASSQDGTGVYEQYF
many,TRBJ1-5,TRBV28,.,TGTGCCAGCAGTTTCCTACAGGGTTTACAGCCCCAGCATTTT,CASSFLQGLQPQHF
many,TRBJ1-6,TRBV19,.,TGTGCCAGTAGTATGGATTGGGAGGATTCACCCCTCCACTTT,CASSMDWEDSPLHF
many,TRBJ2-5,TRBV27,TRBD2,TGTGCCAGCAGTTTCGGGACTAGCGGCCAAGAGACCCAGTACTTC,CASSFGTSGQETQYF
.,TRBJ2-7,TRBV6-5,TRBD1,TGTGCCAACAGGCCCGGGACAGGGTCCTACGAGCAGTACTTC,CANRPGTGSYEQYF
many,TRBJ1-2,TRBV6-5,TRBD1,TGTGCCAGCAGTACACGTTGGGGGGACAGGGGCGGCTACACCTTC,CASSTRWGDRGGYTF
.,TRBJ1-1,TRBV6-2/TRBV6-3,.,TGTGCCAGCAGTTATTTAGTTGCCTCCCTGGGACGGATGAACACTGAAGCTTTCTTT,CASSYLVASLGRMNTEAFF
many,TRBJ1-5,TRBV15,.,TGTGCCACCTGGGCAGGGGGCAATCAGCCCCAGCATTTT,CATWAGGNQPQHF
many,TRBJ1-1,TRBV13,.,TGTGCCAGCAGTCCAAGTAACACTGAAGCTTTCTTT,CASSPSNTEAFF
many,TRBJ2-3,TRBV7-9,.,TGTGCCAGCAGCATCCCCGGACTTAATACGCAGTATTTT,CASSIPGLNTQYF
few,TRBJ2-3,TRBV27,.,TGTGCCAGCAGTTTAACTAGTGGGGAGAGCACAGATACGCAGTATTTT,CASSLTSGESTDTQYF
many,TRBJ2-4,TRBV6-5,.,TGTGCCAGCAGTTACGGGTACATTCAGTACTTC,CASSYGYIQYF
many,TRBJ2-6,TRBV7-9,.,TGTGCCAGCAGCTTCACGCGGGACAACTCTGGGGCCAACGTCCTGACTTTC,CASSFTRDNSGANVLTF
many,TRBJ2-3,TRBV29-1,.,TGCAGCGCTAAGGACTTGCTAACAGATACGCAGTATTTT,CSAKDLLTDTQYF
many,TRBJ2-3,TRBV7-6,.,TGTGCCAGCAGCTTAGGAGGGGTGAGCACAGATACGCAGTATTTT,CASSLGGVSTDTQYF
.,TRBJ1-6,TRBV9,.,TGTGCCAGCAGCGCCGGGACACCGCGAAATCCACCCCTCCACTTT,CASSAGTPRNPPLHF
many,TRBJ1-5,TRBV19,TRBD1,TGTGCCAGTAGTAAGGGACAGGGAGTCAATCAGCCCCAGCATTTT,CASSKGQGVNQPQHF
many,TRBJ2-6,TRBV28,.,TGTGCCAGAGTAGGGGCTGGGGCCAACGTCCTGACTTTC,CARVGAGANVLTF
many,TRBJ1-1,TRBV19,.,TGTGCCAGCGCAAGGAGGGGGGGTGAAGCTTTCTTT,CASARRGGEAFF
few,TRBJ1-2,TRBV4-3,TRBD1,TGCGCCAGCAGCCAGGAAACCCCGGGACAGGGTAGCTATGGCTACACCTTC,CASSQETPGQGSYGYTF
many,TRBJ1-5,TRBV3-1,.,TGTGCCAGCAGCCAAGAGTTCTTAGATCAGCCCCAGCATTTT,CASSQEFLDQPQHF
many,TRBJ1-1,TRBV20-1,TRBD1,TGCAGTGCTAGAGATAGCTCGACAGGGAGGAACACTGAAGCTTTCTTT,CSARDSSTGRNTEAFF
many,TRBJ1-1,TRBV9,.,TGTGCCAGCAGCGTAGAAGTATCAGGGGCCGGGGGAGCTTTCTTT,CASSVEVSGAGGAFF
.,TRBJ2-3,TRBV4-1,.,TGCGCCAGCAGCCAAGATACCCTCGTGGGGACGAGCACAGATACGCAGTATTTT,CASSQDTLVGTSTDTQYF
few,TRBJ2-7,TRBV27,TRBD2,TGTGCCAGCAGTCTAGCGGGCTTTTCCTACGAGCAGTACTTC,CASSLAGFSYEQYF
.,TRBJ2-5,TRBV6-2/TRBV6-3,TRBD1,TGTGCCAGCAGCGCTACAGGGGCGAGAGAGACCCAGTACTTC,CASSATGARETQYF
many,TRBJ2-7,TRBV27,.,TGTGCCAGCAGAGGGCTCGGCGGCGAGCAGTACTTC,CASRGLGGEQYF
many,TRBJ1-2,TRBV20-1,.,TGCAGTGCTAGAGACCTAACAGATTACGGCTACACCTTC,CSARDLTDYGYTF
many,TRBJ1-1,TRBV9,TRBD1,TGTGCCAGCAGCGATGGACAGGGGATGAACACTGAAGCTTTCTTT,CASSDGQGMNTEAFF
.,TRBJ2-7,TRBV7-9,TRBD1,TGTGCCAGCAGCGCGTCCGGACAGGGCTACGGGCAGTACTTC,CASSASGQGYGQYF
.,TRBJ2-7,TRBV6-5,.,TGTGCCAGCAGTTATACCCCAGGGGAGGGCTACGAGCAGTACTTC,CASSYTPGEGYEQYF
many,TRBJ1-4,TRBV7-7,.,TGTGCTAGCAGCCCCAGCCGAAATCTAAATGAAAAACTGTTTTTT,CASSPSRNLNEKLFF
.,TRBJ2-3,TRBV4-3,.,TGCGCCAGCAGCCAAGACTCTGCGGTTTTGGGCACAGATACGCAGTGTTTT,CASSQDSAVLGTDTQCF
many,TRBJ1-5,TRBV6-5,TRBD1,TGTGCCAGCAGAAGCCCGGACAGGTTCGGAGAGCCCCAGCATTTT,CASRSPDRFGEPQHF
few,TRBJ1-1,TRBV10-3,TRBD1,TGTGCCATCAGTGAGTCGGGACAGGGAGGCACTGAAGCTTTCTTT,CAISESGQGGTEAFF